The 26 T cell receptor beta chains reported below all come from one sample, sequenced in a study of T cells in Graves' hyperthyroidism and ophthalmopathy. Amplification of TCR beta CDR3 regions used RNA as the template. The TCR CDR3 was amplified in a first-round RT-PCR using the HTBI primer set. TCRdb itself ran the multiplex PCR reads through MiXCR, one entry per CDR3 protein. The table includes roughly 170,000 distinct CDR3 sequences, more than 15% detected once. The sample taken for sequencing was blood. These receptors all come from a woman in her forties or fifties with Graves' hyperthyroidism.

The chain uses TRBV12-3 or TRBV12-4 and TRBJ1-2, with D possibly matching TRBD1 (5 bases). Trimming took off 1 base at V and 6 bases at J, with 9 bases between the two ends. The CDR3 runs to 13 residues. CDR3 DNA: TGTGCCAGCAGTTTAGTTTCGGGGGATGGCTACACCTTC. Protein product: CASSLVSGDGYTF.

The chain's CDR3 is CASSLAPNAAGEQYF. The CDR3 coding sequence is TGTGCCAGCAGCTTAGCCCCTAATGCCGCCGGCGAGCAGTACTTC. V usage is TRBV7-6 and J usage is TRBJ2-7; D remains unclear. The V end was cut by 0 bases, the J end by 6 bases, with 15 bases between. The CDR3 sequence is 15 residues long. Germline lookup yields CDR1 SGHVS and CDR2 FNYEAQ.

The sample holds many counts of this clonotype. The chain joins TRBV20-1 to TRBJ1-1; possibly TRBD1 for D (5 bases). The CDR3 is 13 residues long. The germline V and J ends were trimmed by 6 bases and 5 bases, with 16 bases remaining between them. Germline V lookup: CDR1 DFQATT, CDR2 SNEGSKA (reference sequence). DNA of the CDR3: TGCAGTGCCCGGGGCGGCGTGGAAACTGAAGCTTTCTTT. The encoded protein is CSARGGVETEAFF.

This clonotype occurred many times. The J gene is TRBJ2-3, the V gene TRBV6-1; D unresolved. The germline V gene has CDR1 MNHNS and CDR2 SASEGT. The CDR3 runs 14 residues. With 8 bases removed from V and 3 bases from J, the gap between germline ends came to 15 bases. CDR3 residues: CASLWAGSTDTQYF. The DNA for the CDR3 is TGTGCCAGCCTCTGGGCAGGTAGTACAGATACGCAGTATTTT.

This clonotype was seen repeatedly, ten times or more. The chain combines TRBV6-1 with TRBJ2-7, with D possibly being TRBD1 (6 bases). The CDR3 length is 16 residues. CDR1 MNHNS and CDR2 SASEGT come from the germline V gene. V gave up 2 bases and J gave up 2 bases, with 16 bases separating them. CDR3 protein: CASSESLVRQAYEQYF. The CDR3 DNA sequence: TGTGCCAGCAGTGAATCCTTAGTTCGACAGGCCTACGAGCAGTACTTC.

This clonotype was recorded at least ten times. The gene calls are TRBV29-1 and TRBJ1-1; no reliable D call. CDR3 length: 11 residues. With 6 bases removed from V and 7 bases from J, the gap between germline ends came to 12 bases. Per germline, CDR1 SQVTM and CDR2 ANQGSEA. CDR3 in DNA: TGCAGCGTCGCCCGGACCGTTGAAGCTTTCTTT. Translating it yields CSVARTVEAFF.

In its sample, this clonotype was seen once. The gene calls are TRBV27 and TRBJ2-4; TRBD1 aligns across 9 bases. This CDR3 is built from 14 residues. Germline loops: CDR1 MNHEY, CDR2 SMNVEV (reference sequence). After removal of 3 bases from V and 9 bases from J, the junction contained 6 bases not matched to a gene. This chain's CDR3 is CASSLGQGRGIQYF. CDR3 in DNA: TGTGCCAGCAGTTTGGGACAGGGACGGGGCATTCAGTACTTC.

This clonotype was seen more than once but under ten times. The chain joins TRBV19 to TRBJ2-7, with D unresolved. Trimming left V 10 bases short and J 1 base short, with 17 bases between. The CDR3 extends over 14 amino acids. The V gene's germline CDR1 is LNHDA and CDR2 SQIVND (reference sequence). The CDR3 DNA follows: TGTGCCACCGCCTCCTTAACGGTTTCCTACGAGCAGTACTTC. Protein product: CATASLTVSYEQYF.

In this sample, this clonotype turned up many times. The chain uses TRBV28 and TRBJ2-3; maybe TRBD1 (5 bases). V shed 3 bases and J shed 0 bases, with 10 bases lying between them. The CDR3 has 15 amino acids. CDR1 and CDR2 from the germline V gene are MDHEN and SYDVKM. The CDR3 sequence is CASSFWTPSTDTQYF. In nucleotides, the CDR3 is TGTGCCAGCAGTTTTTGGACACCGAGCACAGATACGCAGTATTTT.

This clonotype has at least ten counts. The chain couples TRBV2 to TRBJ2-2; 9 nucleotides align to TRBD1. Germline V CDR1 and CDR2: SNHLY, FYNNEI. The CDR3 runs 15 residues. Germline trimming cut 5 bases from V and 2 bases from J; bases unmatched to any gene: 3. CDR3 sequence (DNA): TGTGCCAGCAGTCGGACAGGGGAAAACACCGGGGAGCTGTTTTTT. It codes for CASSRTGENTGELFF.

This clonotype was seen repeatedly, ten times or more. V and J are TRBV27 and TRBJ1-5; TRBD1 might be the D (5 bases). V dropped 6 bases and J dropped 7 bases, with 13 bases sitting between them. This CDR3 contains 13 residues. The germline V gene encodes CDR1 MNHEY and CDR2 SMNVEV (reference sequence). The CDR3 sequence: CASSFGGGQPQHF. In nucleotides, the CDR3 is TGTGCCAGCAGCTTCGGGGGGGGGCAGCCCCAGCATTTT.

This clonotype was seen repeatedly, ten times or more. The chain recombines TRBV6-5 with TRBJ1-1; D ambiguous. CDR1 and CDR2 from the germline V gene are MNHEY and SVGAGI. V lost 2 bases and J lost 1, with 11 bases in between. This CDR3 has 15 residues. This CDR3 is CASSYGGSQNTEAFF. In nucleotides, the CDR3 is TGTGCCAGCAGTTACGGAGGGTCTCAGAACACTGAAGCTTTCTTT.

This clonotype was counted many times. V usage is TRBV7-2 and J usage is TRBJ1-1; D unresolved. The CDR3 is made up of 15 amino acids. The germline gives CDR1 SGHTA, CDR2 FQGNSA. Trimming removed 1 base from V and 4 bases from J, with 13 bases in between. CDR3 in DNA: TGTGCCAGCAGCTTAGGGTCGGGCTTGGGCACTGAAGCTTTCTTT. Its protein product is CASSLGSGLGTEAFF.

This clonotype was observed at least ten times. The V call is TRBV18, the J call TRBJ1-2; D uncertain. V was cut by 4 bases and J by 4 bases, with 13 bases left in between. Germline CDR1 KGHSH, CDR2 LQKENI. The length of the CDR3 is 14 residues. The CDR3 loop reads CASSRPDALYGYTF. DNA for the CDR3: TGTGCCAGCTCACGACCCGACGCCCTCTATGGCTACACCTTC.

This clonotype was counted at least ten times. V and J are TRBV28 and TRBJ2-1; D ambiguous. The CDR3 has 16 residues. Looked up from germline, CDR1 is MDHEN and CDR2 is SYDVKM. V shed 4 bases and J shed 4 bases, with 17 bases lying between them. CDR3 DNA sequence: TGTGCCAGCAGTTCCCCCTCGGAGCGCGGATACAATGAGCAGTTCTTC. The encoded protein is CASSSPSERGYNEQFF.

Remarks on this clonotype: Just one base apart from a much larger clone, this may be a read error. The genes are TRBV19 and TRBJ2-2; 7 bases are a match to TRBD1. This CDR3 is built from 11 residues. The germline gives CDR1 LNHDA, CDR2 SQIVND (reference sequence). CDR3 amino acids: CAGSTAGGLFF. The CDR3 nucleotides read TGTGCCGGTAGTACGGCAGGGGGACTGTTTTTT. Combining the CDR3 with reference TRBV19 and TRBJ2-2 gives the whole variable domain DGGITQSPKYLFRKEGQNVTLSCEQNLNHDAMYWYRQDPGQGLRLIYYSQIVNDFQKGDIAEGYSVSREKKESFPLTVTSAQKNPTAFYLCAGSTAGGLFFGEGSRLTVL.

The chain couples TRBV24-1 to TRBJ1-1; the D gene is possibly TRBD1 (5 bases). This CDR3 contains 14 residues. The germline V gene encodes CDR1 KGHDR and CDR2 SFDVKD. V was pared by 7 bases and J by 1 base, with 12 bases between. The CDR3 loop reads CATRAGGENTEAFF. The CDR3, as DNA: TGTGCCACCAGGGCAGGAGGGGAGAACACTGAAGCTTTCTTT.

This clonotype was detected ten times or more. The chain links TRBV24-1 to TRBJ1-1; 7 bases map to TRBD1. V was pared by 6 bases and J by 2 bases, with 2 bases of the junction left unmatched. The V gene's germline CDR1 is KGHDR and CDR2 SFDVKD. CDR3 size: 13 residues. The CDR3 protein is CATSRQGNTEAFF. The CDR3 DNA is TGTGCCACCAGTAGACAGGGCAACACTGAAGCTTTCTTT.

The sample holds many counts of this clonotype. The chain uses TRBV9 and TRBJ1-1; D gene ambiguous. Germline assignment: CDR1 SGDLS and CDR2 YYNGEE. With 2 bases removed from V and 1 base from J, the gap between germline ends came to 6 bases. The CDR3 has 13 residues. CDR3 nucleotide sequence: TGTGCCAGCAGCGTCGGGAAGAACACTGAAGCTTTCTTT. Protein product: CASSVGKNTEAFF.

This clonotype was picked up many times. The chain has TRBV29-1 and TRBJ2-7; 8 nucleotides line up with TRBD1. The germline gives CDR1 SQVTM, CDR2 ANQGSEA. J lost 7 bases, V lost 3 bases, and 5 bases had no gene match. The CDR3 has 12 amino acids. DNA for the CDR3: TGCAGCGTTGAGACAGGGGCCGGAGAGCAGTACTTC. Translating it yields CSVETGAGEQYF.

Only a few counts were recorded for this clonotype. V and J are TRBV12-3 or TRBV12-4 and TRBJ1-4; weak D call: TRBD1 (5 bases). V was pared by 1 base and J by 8 bases, with 14 bases between. The CDR3 extends over 15 amino acids. The CDR3 DNA reads as TGTGCCAGCAGTTTAGGAGGGACTCCTTACGAAAAACTGTTTTTT. Translation: CASSLGGTPYEKLFF.

Ten or more counts support this clonotype. The gene calls are TRBV19 and TRBJ2-7, with 7 bases identical to TRBD1. J gave up 3 bases and V 2 bases, and 7 bases lay outside the gene matches. There are 15 residues in the CDR3. Germline V gene data show CDR1 as LNHDA and CDR2 as SQIVND (reference sequence). In DNA, the CDR3 is TGTGCCAGTAGTATATTTTGGGACAGCAACTACGAGCAGTACTTC. Its protein is CASSIFWDSNYEQYF.

This clonotype was counted only a few times. V and J are TRBV12-5 and TRBJ1-2; 7 bases are a match to TRBD1. Per germline, CDR1 LGHNT and CDR2 FRNRAP. Trimming at V came to 5 bases and at J to 3 bases, leaving 3 bases not matched to a gene. This CDR3 spans 13 amino acids. The CDR3 protein is CASGPGQDYGYTF. The CDR3 nucleotides are TGTGCTAGTGGTCCCGGACAGGACTATGGCTACACCTTC. Supplemented by reference TRBV12-5 and TRBJ1-2, the full variable domain reads DARVTQTPRHKVTEMGQEVTMRCQPILGHNTVFWYRQTMMQGLELLAYFRNRAPLDDSGMPKDRFSAEMPDATLATLKIQPSEPRDSAVYFCASGPGQDYGYTFGSGTRLTVV.

This chain links TRBV4-1 with TRBJ1-6, with D uncertain. Looked up from germline, CDR1 is MGHRA and CDR2 is YSYEKL. The CDR3 spans 15 residues. V was clipped by 1 base and J by 4 bases, with 8 bases between them. The CDR3, as DNA: TGCGCCAGCAGCCAAGGGAATTTTTATAATTCACCCCTCCACTTT. This gives the protein CASSQGNFYNSPLHF.

The V call is TRBV7-9, the J call TRBJ2-1, with 10 bases aligning to TRBD2. Germline trimming cut 0 bases from V and 6 bases from J; bases unmatched to any gene: 5. The CDR3 contains 16 residues. Germline V gives CDR1 SEHNR, CDR2 FQNEAQ (reference sequence). CDR3 protein: CASSLAQRGGGNEQFF. The CDR3 nucleotides are TGTGCCAGCAGCTTAGCCCAGCGGGGGGGTGGCAATGAGCAGTTCTTC.

This clonotype was detected ten times or more. The chain uses TRBV6-1 and TRBJ2-1; 8 bases fit TRBD1. The CDR3 consists of 15 residues. With V trimmed by 5 bases and J by 7 bases, 10 bases remained unmatched. CDR1 is MNHNS, CDR2 SASEGT, per germline. CDR3 nucleotide sequence: TGTGCCAGCAGTTTTACCCGACAGGGGAAAAATGAGCAGTTCTTC. Translated, it gives CASSFTRQGKNEQFF.